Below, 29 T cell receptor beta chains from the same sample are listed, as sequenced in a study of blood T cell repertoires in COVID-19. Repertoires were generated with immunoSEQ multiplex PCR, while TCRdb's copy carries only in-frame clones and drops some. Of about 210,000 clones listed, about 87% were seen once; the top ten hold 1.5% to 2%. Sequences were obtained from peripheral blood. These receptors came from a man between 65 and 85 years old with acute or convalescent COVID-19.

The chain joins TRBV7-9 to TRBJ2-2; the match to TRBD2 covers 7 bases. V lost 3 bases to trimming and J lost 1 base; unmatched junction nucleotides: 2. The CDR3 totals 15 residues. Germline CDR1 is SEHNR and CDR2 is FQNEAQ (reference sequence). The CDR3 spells CASSLASGNTGELFF. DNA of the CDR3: TGTGCCAGCAGCTTGGCTAGCGGGAACACCGGGGAGCTGTTTTTT.

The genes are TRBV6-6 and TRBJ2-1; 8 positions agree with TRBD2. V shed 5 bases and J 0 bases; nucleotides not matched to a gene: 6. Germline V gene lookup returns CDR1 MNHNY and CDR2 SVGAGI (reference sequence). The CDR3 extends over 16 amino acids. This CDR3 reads CASSRSGSGSYNEQFF. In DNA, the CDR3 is TGTGCCAGCAGTCGAAGCGGGAGTGGCTCCTACAATGAGCAGTTCTTC.

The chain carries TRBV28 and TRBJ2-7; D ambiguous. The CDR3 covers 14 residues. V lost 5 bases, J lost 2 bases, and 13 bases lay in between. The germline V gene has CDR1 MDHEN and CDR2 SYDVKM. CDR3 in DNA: TGTGCCAGCAGTGATTCCTCGCTAACCTACGAGCAGTACTTC. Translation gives CASSDSSLTYEQYF.

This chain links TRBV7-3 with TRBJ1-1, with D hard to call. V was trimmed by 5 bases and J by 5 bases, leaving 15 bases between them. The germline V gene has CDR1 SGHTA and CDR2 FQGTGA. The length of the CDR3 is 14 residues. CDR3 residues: CASSRSGWETEAFF. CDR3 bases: TGTGCCAGCAGCCGATCGGGGTGGGAAACTGAAGCTTTCTTT.

CDR3 nucleotides: TGTGCCAGCAGTCCTAGCGGGAGCTTCTACGAGCAGTACTTC. Residues: CASSPSGSFYEQYF. This rearrangement joins TRBV11-2 to TRBJ2-7; TRBD2 matches at 10 bases. Germline V lookup: CDR1 SGHAT, CDR2 FQNNGV. The CDR3 runs to 14 residues. The ends lost 6 bases at V and 3 bases at J; junction bases unmatched: 5.

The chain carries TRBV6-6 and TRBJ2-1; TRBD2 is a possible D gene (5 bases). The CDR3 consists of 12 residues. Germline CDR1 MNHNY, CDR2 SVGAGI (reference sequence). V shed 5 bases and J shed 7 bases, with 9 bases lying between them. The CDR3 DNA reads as TGTGCCAGCAGTGGCGGCGGGAATGAGCAGTTCTTC. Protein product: CASSGGGNEQFF.

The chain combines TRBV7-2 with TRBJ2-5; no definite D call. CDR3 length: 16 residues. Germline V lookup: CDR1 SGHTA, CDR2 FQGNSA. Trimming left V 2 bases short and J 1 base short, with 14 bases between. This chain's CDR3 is CASSLNGLKSQETQYF. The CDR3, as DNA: TGTGCCAGCAGCTTAAACGGGTTAAAATCCCAAGAGACCCAGTACTTC.

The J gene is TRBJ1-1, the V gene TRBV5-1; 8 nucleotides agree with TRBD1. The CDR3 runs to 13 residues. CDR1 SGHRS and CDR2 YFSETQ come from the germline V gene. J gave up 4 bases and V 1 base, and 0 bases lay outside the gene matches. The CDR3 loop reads CASSLTGGTEAFF. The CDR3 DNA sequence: TGCGCCAGCAGCTTGACAGGGGGCACTGAAGCTTTCTTT.

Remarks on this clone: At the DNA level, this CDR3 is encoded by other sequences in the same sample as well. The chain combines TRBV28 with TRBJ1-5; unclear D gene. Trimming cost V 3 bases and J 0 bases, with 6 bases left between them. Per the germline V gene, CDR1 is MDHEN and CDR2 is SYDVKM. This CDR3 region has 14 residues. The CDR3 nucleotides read TGTGCCAGCAGTTTGGGAGGTAGCAATCAGCCCCAGCATTTT. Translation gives CASSLGGSNQPQHF. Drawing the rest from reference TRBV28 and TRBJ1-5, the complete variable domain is DVKVTQSSRYLVKRTGEKVFLECVQDMDHENMFWYRQDPGLGLRLIYFSYDVKMKEKGDIPEGYSVSREKKERFSLILESASTNQTSMYLCASSLGGSNQPQHFGDGTRLSIL.

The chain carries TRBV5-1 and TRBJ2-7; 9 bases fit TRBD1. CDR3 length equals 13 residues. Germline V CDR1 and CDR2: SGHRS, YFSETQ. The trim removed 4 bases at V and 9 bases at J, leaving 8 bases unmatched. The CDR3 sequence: CASSGRDRERQYF. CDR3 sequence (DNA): TGCGCCAGCAGCGGCCGGGACAGGGAAAGGCAGTACTTC.

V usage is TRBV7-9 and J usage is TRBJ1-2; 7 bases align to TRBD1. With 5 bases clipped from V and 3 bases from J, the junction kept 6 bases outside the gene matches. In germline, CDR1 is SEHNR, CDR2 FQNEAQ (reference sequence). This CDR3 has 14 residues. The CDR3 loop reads CASSQTQGDYGYTF. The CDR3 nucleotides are TGTGCCAGCAGCCAAACGCAGGGGGACTATGGCTACACCTTC. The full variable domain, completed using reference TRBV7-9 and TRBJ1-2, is DTGVSQNPRHKITKRGQNVTFRCDPISEHNRLYWYRQTLGQGPEFLTYFQNEAQLEKSRLLSDRFSAERPKGSFSTLEIQRTEQGDSAMYLCASSQTQGDYGYTFGSGTRLTVV.

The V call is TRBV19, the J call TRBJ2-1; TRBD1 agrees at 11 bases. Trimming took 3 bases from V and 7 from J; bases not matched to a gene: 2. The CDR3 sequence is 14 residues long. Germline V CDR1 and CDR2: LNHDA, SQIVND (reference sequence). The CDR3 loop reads CASSMDRGRNEQFF. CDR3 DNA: TGTGCCAGTAGTATGGACAGGGGGCGGAATGAGCAGTTCTTC.

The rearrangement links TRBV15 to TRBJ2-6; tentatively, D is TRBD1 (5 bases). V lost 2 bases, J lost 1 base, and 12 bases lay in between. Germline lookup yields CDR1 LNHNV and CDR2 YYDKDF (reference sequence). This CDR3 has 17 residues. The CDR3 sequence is CATSRSLPGSGANVLTF. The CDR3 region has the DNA TGTGCCACCAGCAGATCTCTCCCAGGGTCTGGGGCCAACGTCCTGACTTTC.

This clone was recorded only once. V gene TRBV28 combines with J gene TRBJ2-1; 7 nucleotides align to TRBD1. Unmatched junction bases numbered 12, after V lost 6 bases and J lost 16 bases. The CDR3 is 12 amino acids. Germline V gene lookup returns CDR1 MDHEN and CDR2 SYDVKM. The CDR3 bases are TGTGCCAGCAGCACCCCGACAGGGCATCTTTTCTTC. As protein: CASSTPTGHLFF.

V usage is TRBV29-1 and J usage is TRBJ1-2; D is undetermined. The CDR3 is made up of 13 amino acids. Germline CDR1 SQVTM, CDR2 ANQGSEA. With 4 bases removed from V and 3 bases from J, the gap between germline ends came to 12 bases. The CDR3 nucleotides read TGCAGCGTTGTCGTTCCGTCCCACTATGGCTACACCTTC. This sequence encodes CSVVVPSHYGYTF.

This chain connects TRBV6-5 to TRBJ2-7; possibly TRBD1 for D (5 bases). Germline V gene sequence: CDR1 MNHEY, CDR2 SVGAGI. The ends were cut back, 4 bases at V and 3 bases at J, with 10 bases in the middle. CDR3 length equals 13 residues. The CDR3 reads CASSLDSHYEQYF. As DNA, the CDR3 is TGTGCCAGCAGTTTAGACAGCCACTACGAGCAGTACTTC.

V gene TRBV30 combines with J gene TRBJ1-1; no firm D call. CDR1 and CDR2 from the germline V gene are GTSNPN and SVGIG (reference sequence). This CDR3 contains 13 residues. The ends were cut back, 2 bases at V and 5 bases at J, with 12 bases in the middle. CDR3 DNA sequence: TGTGCCTGGAGTCCCCCTCGGGAGACTGAAGCTTTCTTT. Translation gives CAWSPPRETEAFF. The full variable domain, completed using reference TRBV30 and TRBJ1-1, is SQTIHQWPATLVQPVGSPLSLECTVEGTSNPNLYWYRQAAGRGLQLLFYSVGIGQISSEVPQNLSASRPQDRQFILSSKKLLLSDSGFYLCAWSPPRETEAFFGQGTRLTVV.

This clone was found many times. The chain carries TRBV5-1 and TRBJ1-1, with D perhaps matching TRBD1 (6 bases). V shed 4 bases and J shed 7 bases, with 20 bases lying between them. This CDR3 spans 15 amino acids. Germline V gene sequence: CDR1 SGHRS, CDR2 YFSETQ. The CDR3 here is CASSTTSAGGSEAFF. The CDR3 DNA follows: TGCGCCAGCAGCACCACCTCCGCGGGGGGCAGTGAAGCTTTCTTT.

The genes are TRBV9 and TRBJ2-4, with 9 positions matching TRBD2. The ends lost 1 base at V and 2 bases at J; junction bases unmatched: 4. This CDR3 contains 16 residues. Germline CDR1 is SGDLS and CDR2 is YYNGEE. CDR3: CASSVLREGPKNIQYF. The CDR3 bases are TGTGCCAGCAGCGTACTGCGGGAGGGCCCCAAAAACATTCAGTACTTC. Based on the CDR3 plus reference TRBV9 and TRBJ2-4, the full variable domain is DSGVTQTPKHLITATGQRVTLRCSPRSGDLSVYWYQQSLDQGLQFLIQYYNGEERAKGNILERFSAQQFPDLHSELNLSSLELGDSALYFCASSVLREGPKNIQYFGAGTRLSVL.

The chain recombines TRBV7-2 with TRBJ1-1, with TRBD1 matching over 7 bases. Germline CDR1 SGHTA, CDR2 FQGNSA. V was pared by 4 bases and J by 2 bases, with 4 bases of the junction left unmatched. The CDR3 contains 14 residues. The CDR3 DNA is TGTGCCAGCAGCTCATGGACAGGAAACACTGAAGCTTTCTTT. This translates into CASSSWTGNTEAFF.

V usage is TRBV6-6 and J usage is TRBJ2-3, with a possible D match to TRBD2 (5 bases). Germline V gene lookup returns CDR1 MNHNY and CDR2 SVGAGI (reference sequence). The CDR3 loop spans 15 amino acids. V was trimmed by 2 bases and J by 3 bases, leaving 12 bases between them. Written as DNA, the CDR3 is TGTGCCAGCAGTTACGAGGGTAAGGTGACAGATACGCAGTATTTT. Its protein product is CASSYEGKVTDTQYF.

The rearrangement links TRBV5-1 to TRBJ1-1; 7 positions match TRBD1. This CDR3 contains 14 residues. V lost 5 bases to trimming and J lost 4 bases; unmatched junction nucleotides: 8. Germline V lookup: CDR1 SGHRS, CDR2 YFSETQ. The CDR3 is CASRQGYRGTEAFF. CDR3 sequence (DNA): TGCGCCAGCAGACAGGGGTATCGGGGCACTGAAGCTTTCTTT.

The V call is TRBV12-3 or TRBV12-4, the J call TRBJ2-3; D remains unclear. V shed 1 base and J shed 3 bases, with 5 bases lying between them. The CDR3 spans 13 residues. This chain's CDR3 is CASSLERTDTQYF. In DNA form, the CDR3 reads TGTGCCAGCAGTTTAGAACGGACAGATACGCAGTATTTT.

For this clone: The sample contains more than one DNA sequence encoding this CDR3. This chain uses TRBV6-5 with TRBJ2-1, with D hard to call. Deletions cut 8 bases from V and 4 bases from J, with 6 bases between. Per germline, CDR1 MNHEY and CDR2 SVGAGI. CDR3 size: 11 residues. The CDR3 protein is CASRGYNEQFF. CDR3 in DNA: TGTGCCAGCCGCGGTTACAATGAGCAGTTCTTC.

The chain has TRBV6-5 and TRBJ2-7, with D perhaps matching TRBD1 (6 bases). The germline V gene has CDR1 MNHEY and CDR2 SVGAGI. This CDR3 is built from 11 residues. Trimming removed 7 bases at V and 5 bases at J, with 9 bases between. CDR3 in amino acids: CASIQGHEQYF. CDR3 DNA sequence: TGTGCCAGCATACAGGGTCACGAGCAGTACTTC.

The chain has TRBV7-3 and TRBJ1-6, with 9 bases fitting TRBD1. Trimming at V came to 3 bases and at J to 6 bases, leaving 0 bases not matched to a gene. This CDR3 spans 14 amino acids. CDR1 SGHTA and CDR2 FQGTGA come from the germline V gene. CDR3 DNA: TGTGCCAGCAGCTTGGACAGGGGTAATTCACCCCTCCACTTT. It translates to CASSLDRGNSPLHF.

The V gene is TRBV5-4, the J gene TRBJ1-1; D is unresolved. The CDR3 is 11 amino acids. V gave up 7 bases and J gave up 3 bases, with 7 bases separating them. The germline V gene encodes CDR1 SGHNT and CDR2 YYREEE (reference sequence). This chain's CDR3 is CASRGDTEAFF. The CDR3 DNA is TGTGCCAGCCGGGGAGACACTGAAGCTTTCTTT.

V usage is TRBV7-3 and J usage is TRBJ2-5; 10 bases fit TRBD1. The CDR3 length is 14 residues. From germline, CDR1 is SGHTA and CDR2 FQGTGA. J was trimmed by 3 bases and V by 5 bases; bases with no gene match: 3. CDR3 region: CASSVTGGEETQYF. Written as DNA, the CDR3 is TGTGCCAGCAGCGTGACAGGGGGCGAAGAGACCCAGTACTTC.

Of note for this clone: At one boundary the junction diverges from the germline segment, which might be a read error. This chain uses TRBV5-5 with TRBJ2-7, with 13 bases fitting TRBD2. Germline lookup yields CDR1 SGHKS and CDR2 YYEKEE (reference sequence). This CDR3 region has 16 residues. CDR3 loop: CASSLGLAGTNYEQYF. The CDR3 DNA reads TGTGCCAGCAGTTTGGGACTAGCGGGGACTAACTACGAGCAGTACTTC.